Listed here are 17 T cell receptor beta chains from one sample, sequenced in a study of neurological immune-mediated disorders. MiXCR, applied by TCRdb to the 5' RACE reads, yields one record per CDR3 protein. The table includes more than 50,000 distinct CDR3 sequences, about 4% detected once. Material for sequencing was PBMCs. The receptors stem from a man between 25 and 39 years old with multiple sclerosis.

This clonotype was recorded at least ten times. The chain carries TRBV20-1 and TRBJ1-1; D is ambiguous. Looked up from germline, CDR1 is DFQATT and CDR2 is SNEGSKA (reference sequence). The V end lost 7 bases, the J end lost 4 bases, and 16 bases lay between the germline ends. The CDR3 has 13 amino acids. Here the CDR3 reads CSGHREAGTEAFF. CDR3 DNA: TGCAGTGGCCACCGGGAAGCAGGCACTGAAGCTTTCTTT.

This clonotype was picked up many times. The CDR3 DNA is TGCAGTGTTGGCAGGGGGAACTATGGCTACACCTTC. This translates into CSVGRGNYGYTF. The chain couples TRBV20-1 to TRBJ1-2; TRBD1 matches at 7 bases. The CDR3 sequence is 12 residues long. CDR1 and CDR2 from the germline V gene are DFQATT and SNEGSKA (reference sequence). The V gene end was trimmed by 7 bases and the J gene end by 2 bases; junction bases not matched to a gene: 4.

This clonotype was picked up many times. J is TRBJ2-6 and V is TRBV24-1; 12 positions match TRBD2. Trimming took 7 bases from V and 0 from J; bases not matched to a gene: 9. Germline V gives CDR1 KGHDR, CDR2 SFDVKD. This CDR3 contains 19 residues. This CDR3 is CATRAGLAGQLSGANVLTF. In DNA, the CDR3 is TGTGCCACCAGAGCCGGACTAGCGGGGCAACTCTCTGGGGCCAACGTCCTGACTTTC.

Many counts were recorded for this clonotype. The chain employs TRBV12-3 or TRBV12-4 and TRBJ1-2; the D gene is possibly TRBD1 (5 bases). The V and J ends lost 2 bases and 5 bases respectively, with 18 bases between them. The CDR3 runs 16 residues. CDR3 protein: CASSLLGRDFGYGYTF. The CDR3 nucleotides are TGTGCCAGCAGTTTATTGGGCAGGGATTTTGGTTATGGCTACACCTTC.

This clonotype has ten or more counts. The chain carries TRBV3-1 and TRBJ2-7; tentative D call: TRBD2 (6 bases). V gave up 4 bases and J gave up 4 bases, with 14 bases separating them. CDR1 and CDR2 from the germline V gene are LGHDT and YNNKEL (reference sequence). The CDR3 has 14 residues. The CDR3 nucleotides read TGTGCCAGCAGCCCCGAGCCGGGGGTTTACGAGCAGTACTTC. Its protein is CASSPEPGVYEQYF.

At least ten counts were recorded for this clonotype. The chain is built from TRBV27 and TRBJ1-5; D unclear. This CDR3 is 14 amino acids long. The V and J ends lost 3 bases and 9 bases respectively, with 15 bases between them. CDR1 is MNHEY and CDR2 is SMNVEV in the germline V gene (reference sequence). The CDR3 loop reads CASSLGGTTWPQHF. In DNA, the CDR3 is TGTGCCAGCAGTTTGGGAGGTACTACTTGGCCCCAGCATTTT.

This clonotype was seen many times. The chain carries TRBV9 and TRBJ2-3; D not certain. V dropped 4 bases and J dropped 3 bases, with 24 bases sitting between them. This CDR3 has 18 amino acids. Looked up from germline, CDR1 is SGDLS and CDR2 is YYNGEE. In DNA form, the CDR3 reads TGTGCCAGCAGCCTCTCATCCGGACCGCCGGTGTTGACAGATACGCAGTATTTT. Encoded protein: CASSLSSGPPVLTDTQYF.

The table lists this clonotype with many counts. The V and J genes are TRBV5-5 and TRBJ2-7; no clear D. From germline, CDR1 is SGHKS and CDR2 YYEKEE (reference sequence). V lost 4 bases and J 4 bases, leaving 15 bases between the germline ends. The CDR3 is 14 residues long. The CDR3, as DNA: TGTGCCAGCAGCCCTGAAAGAACGCGGTACGAGCAGTACTTC. Protein sequence: CASSPERTRYEQYF.

V and J are TRBV7-9 and TRBJ2-1; the D is unclear. The germline V gene encodes CDR1 SEHNR and CDR2 FQNEAQ (reference sequence). Trimming pared 2 bases from V and 8 bases from J, leaving 7 bases between. The CDR3 covers 12 residues. Here the CDR3 DNA reads TGTGCCAGCAGCTTATCCATAGATGAGCAGTTCTTC. It is translated as CASSLSIDEQFF.

The table lists this clonotype with many counts. This chain connects TRBV29-1 to TRBJ2-7; D may match TRBD1 or TRBD2 (5 bases each). Trimming shortened V by 6 bases and J by 4 bases, and 16 bases separated the two germline ends. The germline gives CDR1 SQVTM, CDR2 ANQGSEA. The CDR3 totals 13 residues. The CDR3: CSVADMRGYEQYF. In nucleotides, the CDR3 is TGCAGCGTCGCGGACATGAGGGGTTACGAGCAGTACTTC.

This clonotype was counted ten times or more. The CDR3 DNA reads TGTGCCAGCAGTGAACCCGGAGCAGGGGGAAGCACCGGGGAGCTGTTTTTT. Translation: CASSEPGAGGSTGELFF. The rearrangement joins TRBV6-1 to TRBJ2-2, with 7 bases that match TRBD1. The CDR3 runs 17 residues. V lost 2 bases, J lost 4 bases, and 10 bases stayed unmatched. Germline CDR1 and CDR2: MNHNS and SASEGT.

This clonotype was recorded at least ten times. The chain has TRBV5-1 and TRBJ2-4; TRBD1 agrees at 7 bases. The CDR3 runs to 14 residues. V was clipped by 4 bases and J by 7 bases; unmatched bases: 8. Germline-derived CDR1 and CDR2 are SGHRS and YFSETQ. As DNA, the CDR3 is TGCGCCAGCAGCCCGACAGGGTCGGGGAACATTCAGTACTTC. This encodes CASSPTGSGNIQYF. Combining the CDR3 with reference TRBV5-1 and TRBJ2-4 gives the whole variable domain KAGVTQTPRYLIKTRGQQVTLSCSPISGHRSVSWYQQTPGQGLQFLFEYFSETQRNKGNFPGRFSGRQFSNSRSEMNVSTLELGDSALYLCASSPTGSGNIQYFGAGTRLSVL.

This clonotype was detected ten times or more. V usage is TRBV19 and J usage is TRBJ2-1; the match to TRBD1 covers 7 bases. V shed 4 bases, J shed 3 bases, and the junction held 6 bases outside the gene matches. This CDR3 region has 15 residues. CDR1 and CDR2 from the germline V gene are LNHDA and SQIVND (reference sequence). CDR3 residues: CASSTDRKSYNEQFF. CDR3 bases: TGTGCCAGTAGTACGGACAGGAAAAGCTACAATGAGCAGTTCTTC.

Many counts were recorded for this clonotype. This chain connects TRBV20-1 to TRBJ2-1; 10 bases match TRBD2. The CDR3 is 15 amino acids. V shed 2 bases and J 7 bases; nucleotides not matched to a gene: 8. CDR1 is DFQATT and CDR2 is SNEGSKA in the germline V gene (reference sequence). Here the CDR3 reads CSARPGLAVVNEQFF. As DNA, the CDR3 is TGCAGTGCTAGACCCGGACTAGCGGTGGTTAATGAGCAGTTCTTC.

This clonotype has ten or more counts. The V and J genes are TRBV27 and TRBJ2-7, with 9 bases fitting TRBD1. Trimming cost V 5 bases and J 6 bases; bases outside gene matches: 8. This CDR3 is 14 amino acids long. Germline CDR1 reads MNHEY; CDR2 reads SMNVEV (reference sequence). The CDR3 spells CASSPGQGWGEQYF. Written as DNA, the CDR3 is TGTGCCAGCAGTCCGGGACAGGGCTGGGGCGAGCAGTACTTC.

This sequence joins TRBV5-1 and TRBJ1-6, with unresolved D. V gave up 0 bases and J gave up 8 bases, with 6 bases separating them. The germline CDR1 and CDR2 sequences are SGHRS and YFSETQ. The CDR3 runs to 13 residues. This chain's CDR3 is CASSLESHSPLHF. CDR3 bases: TGCGCCAGCAGCTTGGAATCCCATTCACCCCTCCACTTT.

This clonotype was picked up many times. CDR3 DNA sequence: TGTGCCAGCAGTGAATCGCGGACAGGGACCTCACCCCTCCACTTT. It specifies CASSESRTGTSPLHF. The rearrangement joins TRBV25-1 to TRBJ1-6, with TRBD1 matching 8 bases. This CDR3 comprises 15 residues. Germline V lookup: CDR1 MGHDK, CDR2 SYGVNS. V lost 1 base and J lost 10; bases outside the gene matches: 6.